One TCR beta chain is described in this entry. Clones were read by immunoSEQ multiplex PCR, and TCRdb kept only the in-frame ones, dropping some. The table shows around 68,000 clones, with about 88% occurring only once. The sample originates from a study of blood T cell repertoires in COVID-19. Study overall: Sources were T cells, B-cell-depleted T cells, or PBMCs; the material itself was cDNA or gDNA.

The CDR3 loop spans 14 amino acids. V lost 3 bases to trimming and J lost 3 bases, with 9 bases between them. The germline CDR1 and CDR2 sequences are LGHNA and YSLEER. The sequence came from a man between 45 and 60 years old with active COVID-19. The chain has TRBV4-3 and TRBJ2-1; D is possibly TRBD1 (5 bases). Sequencing used peripheral blood. This CDR3 reads CASSQTDSYNEQFF. The DNA of the CDR3 is TGCGCCAGCAGCCAGACAGACAGCTACAATGAGCAGTTCTTC.